These 27 T cell receptor beta chains were all obtained from the same sample, sequenced in a study of blood T cell repertoires in COVID-19. Assay used: immunoSEQ multiplex PCR; TCRdb lists only in-frame clones, some missing. The sample carries over 120,000 clones, 80% to 90% recorded once. Sequenced material: peripheral blood. Receptors were obtained from a woman aged 45-65 years with acute or convalescent COVID-19.

V usage is TRBV9 and J usage is TRBJ1-2, with 8 nucleotides matching TRBD1. The CDR3 contains 17 residues. Germline loops: CDR1 SGDLS, CDR2 YYNGEE. Trimming removed 3 bases from V and 5 bases from J; junction bases left unmatched: 15. The CDR3 is CASSAQIQGAVGYGYTF. CDR3 nucleotides: TGTGCCAGCAGCGCGCAAATCCAGGGGGCAGTGGGATATGGCTACACCTTC. Full variable domain (rest looked up from reference TRBV9 and TRBJ1-2): DSGVTQTPKHLITATGQRVTLRCSPRSGDLSVYWYQQSLDQGLQFLIQYYNGEERAKGNILERFSAQQFPDLHSELNLSSLELGDSALYFCASSAQIQGAVGYGYTFGSGTRLTVV.

The chain is built from TRBV7-3 and TRBJ2-1; 10 bases map to TRBD2. V shed 3 bases, J shed 6 bases, and the junction held 2 bases outside the gene matches. Germline V gene lookup returns CDR1 SGHTA and CDR2 FQGTGA. The CDR3 contains 14 residues. The CDR3 DNA is TGTGCCAGCAGCTTGGGACTAGCGATCAATGAGCAGTTCTTC. It is translated as CASSLGLAINEQFF.

V is TRBV7-8 and J is TRBJ2-2; D remains unclear. The V and J ends lost 3 bases and 0 bases respectively, with 8 bases between them. The germline gives CDR1 SGHVS, CDR2 FQNEAQ. The CDR3 sequence is 15 residues long. The CDR3 reads CASSLSGANTGELFF. The CDR3 DNA is TGTGCCAGCAGCTTGTCCGGTGCGAACACCGGGGAGCTGTTTTTT. The complete variable domain, with remaining parts taken from reference TRBV7-8 and TRBJ2-2, reads GAGVSQSPRYKVAKRGQDVALRCDPISGHVSLFWYQQALGQGPEFLTYFQNEAQLDKSGLPSDRFFAERPEGSVSTLKIQRTQQEDSAVYLCASSLSGANTGELFFGEGSRLTVL.

V gene TRBV19 combines with J gene TRBJ2-1; 7 positions match TRBD1. The CDR3 is 13 residues long. The junction had 7 bases not matched to a gene; V was cut back by 9 bases and J by 5 bases. From germline, CDR1 is LNHDA and CDR2 SQIVND (reference sequence). CDR3 amino acids: CASRATGDNEQFF. DNA for the CDR3: TGTGCCAGCCGCGCAACAGGGGACAATGAGCAGTTCTTC.

J is TRBJ2-7 and V is TRBV10-3, with D tentatively TRBD1 (6 bases). Trimming cost V 6 bases and J 0 bases, with 24 bases left between them. The CDR3 totals 18 residues. Germline V gives CDR1 ENHRY, CDR2 SYGVKD. The chain's CDR3 is CAISPGEGGSRGSYEQYF. In nucleotides, the CDR3 is TGTGCCATCAGCCCCGGGGAAGGGGGAAGCCGGGGCTCCTACGAGCAGTACTTC.

The genes are TRBV7-2 and TRBJ1-5, with unresolved D. The CDR3 sequence is 14 residues long. Germline V gene lookup returns CDR1 SGHTA and CDR2 FQGNSA. Trimming pared 3 bases from V and 6 bases from J, leaving 12 bases between. The CDR3 loop is CASSLWPGSQPQHF. In nucleotides, the CDR3 is TGTGCCAGCAGCTTGTGGCCGGGTTCTCAGCCCCAGCATTTT.

This chain links TRBV24-1 with TRBJ1-5, with 7 positions matching TRBD1. With V trimmed by 4 bases and J by 5 bases, 1 base remained unmatched. This CDR3 has 13 residues. CDR1 and CDR2 (germline): KGHDR, SFDVKD. The CDR3 is CATSETGYQPQHF. The CDR3 nucleotides read TGTGCCACCAGTGAGACAGGGTATCAGCCCCAGCATTTT.

This clone was counted a few times. This sequence joins TRBV30 and TRBJ2-1, with D possibly matching TRBD1 (6 bases). The CDR3 runs 14 residues. Germline CDR1 GTSNPN, CDR2 SVGIG (reference sequence). V was shortened by 2 bases and J by 1 base, with 9 bases between the two germline ends. The CDR3 nucleotides read TGTGCCTGGAGTCCCGGGACATCCTACAATGAGCAGTTCTTC. The encoded protein is CAWSPGTSYNEQFF.

This chain connects TRBV19 to TRBJ1-4; D is uncertain. The V gene's germline CDR1 is LNHDA and CDR2 SQIVND (reference sequence). CDR3 length: 15 residues. The V and J ends lost 6 bases and 5 bases respectively, with 16 bases between them. This CDR3 reads CASSFFWPTNEKLFF. In nucleotides, the CDR3 is TGTGCCAGTAGCTTTTTTTGGCCCACGAATGAAAAACTGTTTTTT.

Written as DNA, the CDR3 is TGCAGCGTTGTGGAGGTCCTCAATCAGCCCCAGCATTTT. This translates into CSVVEVLNQPQHF. The chain is built from TRBV29-1 and TRBJ1-5; D ambiguous. The CDR3 length is 13 residues. Looked up from germline, CDR1 is SQVTM and CDR2 is ANQGSEA. Trimming took 4 bases from V and 3 from J, leaving 10 bases between them.

J is TRBJ1-1 and V is TRBV5-1, with D possibly being TRBD1 (6 bases). Germline CDR1 SGHRS, CDR2 YFSETQ. Trimming removed 1 base from V and 4 bases from J, with 11 bases in between. This CDR3 comprises 14 residues. Here the CDR3 reads CASSLQGLGTEAFF. The CDR3 DNA reads as TGCGCCAGCAGCTTGCAGGGGTTGGGCACTGAAGCTTTCTTT.

The rearrangement joins TRBV5-1 to TRBJ1-1; 8 bases map to TRBD1. V shed 0 bases, J shed 11 bases, and the junction held 15 bases outside the gene matches. CDR1 and CDR2 (germline): SGHRS, YFSETQ. This CDR3 is 16 amino acids long. The DNA for the CDR3 is TGCGCCAGCAGCTTGGCCCCCGGGACAGGTTTTCTGGGGGCTTTCTTT. Protein: CASSLAPGTGFLGAFF.

J is TRBJ1-5 and V is TRBV2; weak D call: TRBD1 (5 bases). Trimming took 6 bases from V and 2 from J, leaving 11 bases between them. The CDR3 spans 14 residues. CDR1 and CDR2 from the germline V gene are SNHLY and FYNNEI. The CDR3 region is CASSLGGGNQPQHF. The CDR3 bases are TGTGCCAGCAGCCTGGGGGGGGGCAATCAGCCCCAGCATTTT.

The chain uses TRBV5-4 and TRBJ2-2; possibly TRBD1 for D (6 bases). Germline loops: CDR1 SGHNT, CDR2 YYREEE (reference sequence). V lost 4 bases and J 1 base, leaving 11 bases between the germline ends. The CDR3 totals 15 residues. The CDR3 protein is CASSRWDKNTGELFF. The CDR3 DNA sequence: TGTGCCAGCAGCCGATGGGACAAGAACACCGGGGAGCTGTTTTTT.

V gene TRBV2 combines with J gene TRBJ2-7; 8 nucleotides align to TRBD1. Germline-derived CDR1 and CDR2 are SNHLY and FYNNEI. The CDR3 consists of 14 residues. After removal of 7 bases from V and 5 bases from J, the junction contained 10 bases not matched to a gene. The CDR3, as DNA: TGTGCCAGCATCCCCGGGACAGGAGCCCACGAGCAGTACTTC. The encoded protein is CASIPGTGAHEQYF.

A single count supports this clone. At the DNA level, this CDR3 is encoded by other sequences in the same sample as well. Here the CDR3 reads CASSLDRGRDGYTF. The CDR3 bases are TGCGCCAGCAGCTTGGACAGGGGGAGGGATGGCTACACCTTC. The chain links TRBV5-1 to TRBJ1-2, with 8 positions matching TRBD1. The V gene end was trimmed by 0 bases and the J gene end by 6 bases; junction bases not matched to a gene: 4. The CDR3 is 14 residues long. Germline assignment: CDR1 SGHRS and CDR2 YFSETQ.

V usage is TRBV24-1 and J usage is TRBJ2-7; tentative D call: TRBD1 (6 bases). The CDR3 covers 14 residues. The germline CDR1 and CDR2 sequences are KGHDR and SFDVKD. The V end lost 11 bases, the J end lost 0 bases, and 16 bases lay between the germline ends. This chain's CDR3 is CASSLGHISYEQYF. The CDR3 DNA follows: TGTGCCAGCTCGTTGGGACACATCTCCTACGAGCAGTACTTC.

V and J are TRBV29-1 and TRBJ1-1; D gene unclear. Germline CDR1 is SQVTM and CDR2 is ANQGSEA. The CDR3 contains 14 residues. Trimming cost V 2 bases and J 0 bases, with 10 bases left between them. CDR3: CSVESQVLNTEAFF. In nucleotides, the CDR3 is TGCAGCGTTGAAAGTCAGGTCCTGAACACTGAAGCTTTCTTT.

In regard to this clone: Other DNA variants within this sample encode the same CDR3. The chain links TRBV7-9 to TRBJ2-3; D remains unclear. CDR1 SEHNR and CDR2 FQNEAQ come from the germline V gene (reference sequence). V lost 2 bases and J lost 1, with 4 bases in between. The CDR3 is made up of 13 amino acids. The CDR3 nucleotides are TGTGCCAGCAGCTTAACGGGCACAGATACGCAGTATTTT. As protein: CASSLTGTDTQYF.

This rearrangement joins TRBV11-3 to TRBJ1-1, with D possibly TRBD1 on 5 matching bases. The CDR3 runs 14 residues. V lost 5 bases and J lost 3, with 13 bases in between. CDR1 and CDR2 from the germline V gene are SGHNT and YENEEA. The CDR3 is CASSPRQSHTEAFF. CDR3 DNA sequence: TGTGCCAGCAGCCCTCGACAGAGCCACACTGAAGCTTTCTTT.

The rearrangement uses TRBV30 and TRBJ1-3; possibly TRBD1 for D (6 bases). CDR3 length equals 16 residues. The V gene lost 1 base and the J gene lost 3 bases, with 16 bases spanning the gap. The V gene's germline CDR1 is GTSNPN and CDR2 SVGIG (reference sequence). CDR3 in DNA: TGTGCCTGGAGTGACCCGGGCAGGGGTAGTGGAAACACCATATATTTT. Protein product: CAWSDPGRGSGNTIYF.

The chain carries TRBV15 and TRBJ1-3; TRBD1 might be the D (5 bases). The CDR3 runs to 17 residues. Germline V lookup: CDR1 LNHNV, CDR2 YYDKDF (reference sequence). Trimming left V 4 bases short and J 0 bases short, with 16 bases between. The CDR3 DNA reads as TGTGCCACCAGCACCCGGAAGGTGGGACTCTCTGGAAACACCATATATTTT. Its protein is CATSTRKVGLSGNTIYF.

This chain uses TRBV4-2 with TRBJ1-2; D not resolved. This CDR3 contains 14 residues. Trimming stripped 0 bases from V and 7 bases from J, with 12 bases between. CDR1 LGHNA and CDR2 YNFKEQ come from the germline V gene. CDR3 residues: CASSQDLGETGYTF. CDR3 DNA sequence: TGTGCCAGCAGCCAAGATCTCGGGGAGACTGGCTACACCTTC.

The CDR3: CASKWRPTVNSNQPQHF. The CDR3 DNA follows: TGTGCCAGCAAATGGAGACCGACAGTGAATAGCAATCAGCCCCAGCATTTT. The chain is built from TRBV2 and TRBJ1-5; TRBD1 is a possible D gene (5 bases). Germline values: CDR1 SNHLY, CDR2 FYNNEI. Trimming cost V 7 bases and J 0 bases, with 19 bases left between them. This CDR3 has 17 residues.

The chain links TRBV6-1 to TRBJ1-3; D possibly corresponds to TRBD1 (5 bases). Germline CDR1 is MNHNS and CDR2 is SASEGT. The CDR3 contains 14 residues. V was pared by 3 bases and J by 7 bases, with 13 bases between. CDR3 DNA sequence: TGTGCCAGCAGTGAGCCGACAGACTGGAACACCATATATTTT. Translation: CASSEPTDWNTIYF.

This clone was counted only a few times. CDR3 sequence reads: CASSQDEQNLNSPLHF. The CDR3 DNA reads TGTGCCAGCAGCCAAGATGAACAGAATCTTAATTCACCCCTCCACTTT. The chain has TRBV4-2 and TRBJ1-6; no firm D call. The V end lost 0 bases, the J end lost 6 bases, and 12 bases lay between the germline ends. From germline, CDR1 is LGHNA and CDR2 YNFKEQ. The length of the CDR3 is 16 residues.

CDR3 DNA sequence: TGTGCCAGCAGCTTGGGACTAGCGGGACCCTCCTACGAGCAGTACTTC. Amino acids: CASSLGLAGPSYEQYF. The rearrangement uses TRBV5-6 and TRBJ2-7; 11 bases map to TRBD2. Germline-derived CDR1 and CDR2 are SGHDT and YYEEEE. CDR3 length: 16 amino acids. The V segment lost 0 bases and the J segment 0 bases; nucleotides outside the gene matches: 2.